The next 9 T cell receptor beta chains were all read from a single sample in a study of post-analysis software for immune sequencing data. Regarding the study as a whole: Elevated frequency relative to controls characterized a handful of TRBV segments in patients, TRBV5-6, TRBV5-1 and TRBV20-1 among them.

These receptors' antigens are unknown. Tagging with unique molecular identifiers was a feature of the TCR beta cDNA libraries. TCRdb called the PCR reads again in MiXCR, with one record for every CDR3 protein. This table has hundreds of thousands of distinct CDR3 sequences, roughly 27% appearing once. Source material: blood. These receptors were obtained from a girl aged 10 to 17 with multiple sclerosis.

This clonotype appeared a few times. The V call is TRBV5-1, the J call TRBJ2-7, with D perhaps TRBD1 or TRBD2 (5 bases each). With 4 bases removed from V and 2 bases from J, the gap between germline ends came to 16 bases. CDR1 is SGHRS and CDR2 is YFSETQ in the germline V gene. This CDR3 contains 15 residues. The CDR3 spells CASSPRRDGAYEQYF. The CDR3 bases are TGCGCCAGCAGCCCGCGCCGGGACGGAGCCTACGAGCAGTACTTC.

The CDR3 is CASSLDSAGYEQYF. The CDR3 DNA reads TGTGCCAGCAGCTTAGACTCAGCGGGGTACGAGCAGTACTTC. The genes are TRBV7-2 and TRBJ2-7, with 7 bases matching TRBD2. The V and J ends lost 1 base and 4 bases, in that order; junction bases with no gene match: 4. CDR3 size: 14 residues. Per germline, CDR1 SGHTA and CDR2 FQGNSA.

This chain connects TRBV11-3 to TRBJ2-1; D is uncertain. Trimming shortened V by 1 base and J by 11 bases, and 12 bases separated the two germline ends. The CDR3 is 13 amino acids. The germline V gene encodes CDR1 SGHNT and CDR2 YENEEA. CDR3 bases: TGTGCCAGCAGCTTAGCACCGATTTATCAGCAGTTCTTC. This sequence encodes CASSLAPIYQQFF.

The genes are TRBV20-1 and TRBJ2-7; 11 bases align to TRBD2. The DNA end is a closer match to TRBJ2-5, so the J assignment may be wrong. The germline V gene has CDR1 DFQATT and CDR2 SNEGSKA (reference sequence). The CDR3 is 15 amino acids. This CDR3 reads CSASRSSGREETQYF. The CDR3 region has the DNA TGCAGTGCTAGTCGAAGTAGCGGGAGGGAGGAGACCCAGTACTTC.

Many counts were recorded for this clonotype. This chain links TRBV28 with TRBJ2-7; 9 bases align to TRBD1. Losses at the gene ends were 1 base for V and 4 bases for J; bases not matched to a gene: 5. CDR3 size: 15 residues. CDR1 and CDR2 (germline): MDHEN, SYDVKM. Here the CDR3 reads CASSLLGQGRYEQYF. The CDR3 bases are TGTGCCAGCAGTTTATTGGGACAGGGTAGATACGAGCAGTACTTC.

This chain links TRBV27 with TRBJ1-1, with no clear D. CDR3 length: 14 residues. Germline CDR1 and CDR2: MNHEY and SMNVEV (reference sequence). Trimming took 4 bases from V and 0 from J, leaving 9 bases between them. Here the CDR3 DNA reads TGTGCCAGCAGTTCGTTGGCGTTGAACACTGAAGCTTTCTTT. It translates to CASSSLALNTEAFF.

The rearrangement joins TRBV29-1 to TRBJ1-2; D gene unclear. The CDR3 length is 14 residues. Germline V gene data show CDR1 as SQVTM and CDR2 as ANQGSEA. Trimming shortened V by 1 base and J by 5 bases, and 14 bases separated the two germline ends. The CDR3 reads CSVEVRTDYYGYTF. The CDR3 bases are TGCAGCGTTGAAGTACGAACCGATTATTATGGCTACACCTTC.

The V and J genes are TRBV28 and TRBJ2-1, with 9 bases matching TRBD1. CDR3 length: 15 residues. V gave up 5 bases and J gave up 5 bases; unmatched junction bases: 7. Germline lookup yields CDR1 MDHEN and CDR2 SYDVKM. The CDR3: CASSAGTGKHNEQFF. The CDR3 coding sequence is TGTGCCAGCAGTGCTGGGACAGGGAAGCACAATGAGCAGTTCTTC. Complete variable domain (other parts from reference TRBV28 and TRBJ2-1): DVKVTQSSRYLVKRTGEKVFLECVQDMDHENMFWYRQDPGLGLRLIYFSYDVKMKEKGDIPEGYSVSREKKERFSLILESASTNQTSMYLCASSAGTGKHNEQFFGPGTRLTVL.

The chain has TRBV28 and TRBJ2-2, with a weak D call TRBD2 (6 bases). The ends were cut back, 5 bases at V and 2 bases at J, with 21 bases in the middle. The germline V gene encodes CDR1 MDHEN and CDR2 SYDVKM. This CDR3 has 18 amino acids. The CDR3, as DNA: TGTGCCAGCAGTCAACTTGAGGGAGGAACTTCAAACACCGGGGAGCTGTTTTTT. Protein sequence: CASSQLEGGTSNTGELFF.